Shown below are 14 T cell receptor beta chains from a single sample sequenced in a study of spatial heterogeneity in lung cancer (dated by TCRdb to the late 2010s). The time point label corresponds to: sample taken at primary tumor resection. Whole RNA extracted from tumor and nontumor lung tissue, or from cryopreserved PBMC samples, was used for TCR sequencing without cell sorting. Receptor libraries were prepared by 5' RACE. The run used a NextSeq 500. TCRdb applied fastp at Q25 and MiXCR to the public reads, then kept only in-frame beta chains. Every entry covers one CDR3 protein and lists the most common genes and DNA from its rows. The sample records about 50,000 distinct CDR3 sequences, 7.5% to 8% of which are singletons. The leading ten clones occupy roughly an eighth of the sample. The material was PBMCs, obtained at surgery. These receptors were taken from a female donor with early-stage non-small cell lung cancer.

This clonotype was seen a handful of times. V and J are TRBV10-3 and TRBJ2-2; 8 bases line up with TRBD1. V dropped 3 bases and J dropped 6; count of bases not matched to a gene: 15. Germline V gene sequence: CDR1 ENHRY, CDR2 SYGVKD. The CDR3 consists of 18 residues. The CDR3 DNA sequence: TGTGCCATCAGTGATGAGGGACAGGCCATCACTCCCGCCGGGGAGCTGTTTTTT. As protein: CAISDEGQAITPAGELFF.

There are many counts of this clonotype. V gene TRBV7-2 combines with J gene TRBJ2-3, with 15 bases fitting TRBD2. The CDR3 runs to 18 residues. The germline gives CDR1 SGHTA, CDR2 FQGNSA. The trim removed 1 base at V and 3 bases at J, leaving 5 bases unmatched. The CDR3 protein is CASSLVGLAGGLTDTQYF. For the CDR3, the DNA is TGTGCCAGCAGCTTAGTAGGACTAGCGGGGGGGTTGACAGATACGCAGTATTTT. The full variable domain, rest sourced from reference TRBV7-2 and TRBJ2-3, is GAGVSQSPSNKVTEKGKDVELRCDPISGHTALYWYRQSLGQGLEFLIYFQGNSAPDKSGLPSDRFSAERTGGSVSTLTIQRTQQEDSAVYLCASSLVGLAGGLTDTQYFGPGTRLTVL.

This clonotype came up many times. The genes are TRBV18 and TRBJ2-3, with 11 bases that match TRBD2. This CDR3 is 16 amino acids long. Per germline, CDR1 KGHSH and CDR2 LQKENI. Germline trimming cut 5 bases from V and 0 bases from J; bases unmatched to any gene: 4. The CDR3 sequence is CASSATSGASTDTQYF. The CDR3 DNA is TGTGCCAGCTCAGCGACTAGCGGGGCTAGCACAGATACGCAGTATTTT.

This clonotype was observed a few times. The chain links TRBV7-6 to TRBJ2-2, with D hard to call. CDR3 size: 13 residues. The germline V and J ends were trimmed by 4 bases and 6 bases, with 9 bases remaining between them. The germline CDR1 and CDR2 sequences are SGHVS and FNYEAQ. Here the CDR3 reads CASSYMDAGELFF. CDR3 nucleotide sequence: TGTGCCAGCAGCTACATGGATGCCGGGGAGCTGTTTTTT.

This clonotype was detected a few times. The chain combines TRBV5-1 with TRBJ1-1, with 9 bases matching TRBD1. The J segment lost 3 bases and the V segment lost 4 bases, leaving 4 bases of the junction unmatched. The CDR3 has 14 amino acids. Germline CDR1 is SGHRS and CDR2 is YFSETQ. The CDR3 DNA reads TGCGCCAGCAGCAAATGGACAGGGGACACTGAAGCTTTCTTT. Protein sequence: CASSKWTGDTEAFF. Based on the CDR3 plus reference TRBV5-1 and TRBJ1-1, the full variable domain is KAGVTQTPRYLIKTRGQQVTLSCSPISGHRSVSWYQQTPGQGLQFLFEYFSETQRNKGNFPGRFSGRQFSNSRSEMNVSTLELGDSALYLCASSKWTGDTEAFFGQGTRLTVV.

The chain employs TRBV27 and TRBJ2-2; D might be TRBD1 (5 bases). V lost 0 bases and J lost 2, with 10 bases in between. Germline-derived CDR1 and CDR2 are MNHEY and SMNVEV (reference sequence). The CDR3 covers 16 residues. Here the CDR3 DNA reads TGTGCCAGCAGTTTATCTGCAGGGCCAAACACCGGGGAGCTGTTTTTT. Protein product: CASSLSAGPNTGELFF.

V is TRBV20-1 and J is TRBJ2-5; D may be TRBD1 (5 bases). Trimming took off 0 bases at V and 6 bases at J, with 11 bases between the two ends. This CDR3 has 13 amino acids. Germline V gene lookup returns CDR1 DFQATT and CDR2 SNEGSKA (reference sequence). The CDR3 loop reads CSARDRQIQTQYF. CDR3 bases: TGCAGTGCTAGAGATCGACAGATCCAGACCCAGTACTTC.

The gene calls are TRBV4-1 and TRBJ2-7; weak D call: TRBD1 (5 bases). The CDR3 totals 15 residues. V was cut by 0 bases and J by 3 bases, with 12 bases left in between. Germline values: CDR1 MGHRA, CDR2 YSYEKL. CDR3 residues: CASSQDGASYYEQYF. The CDR3 DNA reads as TGCGCCAGCAGCCAAGATGGGGCCAGCTACTACGAGCAGTACTTC.

There are a few counts of this clonotype. CDR3 bases: TGTGCCGGTACACCGGGCTGGGGATTCACAGATACGCAGTATTTT. It yields the protein CAGTPGWGFTDTQYF. The chain joins TRBV30 to TRBJ2-3; D gene unclear. There are 15 residues in the CDR3. Germline V gene data show CDR1 as GTSNPN and CDR2 as SVGIG (reference sequence). V was clipped by 8 bases and J by 2 bases, with 20 bases between them.

This clonotype was detected only a few times. V and J are TRBV11-2 and TRBJ2-7; TRBD1 might be the D (6 bases). The CDR3 is 15 residues long. Germline lookup yields CDR1 SGHAT and CDR2 FQNNGV. With 5 bases removed from V and 2 bases from J, the gap between germline ends came to 16 bases. The CDR3 coding sequence is TGTGCCAGCAGCGTTACCGGGACAAGTCCCTACGAGCAGTACTTC. Translated: CASSVTGTSPYEQYF. The variable domain in full, with the rest retrieved from reference TRBV11-2 and TRBJ2-7, is EAGVAQSPRYKIIEKRQSVAFWCNPISGHATLYWYQQILGQGPKLLIQFQNNGVVDDSQLPKDRFSAERLKGVDSTLKIQPAKLEDSAVYLCASSVTGTSPYEQYFGPGTRLTVT.

DNA for the CDR3: TGTGCCAGCAGCACCGGACAGGGGGTATACTCTGGAAACACCATATATTTT. Protein product: CASSTGQGVYSGNTIYF. This chain connects TRBV7-2 to TRBJ1-3, with TRBD1 matching 10 bases. CDR1 is SGHTA, CDR2 FQGNSA, per germline. This CDR3 spans 17 amino acids. V gave up 5 bases and J gave up 0 bases; unmatched junction bases: 7.

This clonotype was recorded a few times. The CDR3 coding sequence is TGTGCCAGCAGCTTAGAGGGACAGGAGTACAATGAGCAGTTCTTC. Protein: CASSLEGQEYNEQFF. The genes are TRBV13 and TRBJ2-1; 8 nucleotides align to TRBD1. The CDR3 loop spans 15 amino acids. J gave up 4 bases and V 1 base, and 3 bases lay outside the gene matches. CDR1 is PRHDT and CDR2 is FYEKMQ in the germline V gene (reference sequence).

This rearrangement joins TRBV3-1 to TRBJ2-7, with unresolved D. V was clipped by 1 base and J by 0 bases, with 10 bases between them. The CDR3 is made up of 15 amino acids. Per the germline V gene, CDR1 is LGHDT and CDR2 is YNNKEL (reference sequence). DNA for the CDR3: TGTGCCAGCAGCCAAGGTCCCGGGTTCTCCTACGAGCAGTACTTC. Amino acid sequence: CASSQGPGFSYEQYF.

The chain employs TRBV12-5 and TRBJ1-1, with TRBD1 as a possible D gene (6 bases). Trimming removed 1 base at V and 3 bases at J, with 6 bases between. The CDR3 has 13 amino acids. Germline assignment: CDR1 LGHNT and CDR2 FRNRAP. The CDR3 DNA reads as TGTGCTAGTGGTTTGGCAGGGGACACTGAAGCTTTCTTT. Amino acids: CASGLAGDTEAFF.